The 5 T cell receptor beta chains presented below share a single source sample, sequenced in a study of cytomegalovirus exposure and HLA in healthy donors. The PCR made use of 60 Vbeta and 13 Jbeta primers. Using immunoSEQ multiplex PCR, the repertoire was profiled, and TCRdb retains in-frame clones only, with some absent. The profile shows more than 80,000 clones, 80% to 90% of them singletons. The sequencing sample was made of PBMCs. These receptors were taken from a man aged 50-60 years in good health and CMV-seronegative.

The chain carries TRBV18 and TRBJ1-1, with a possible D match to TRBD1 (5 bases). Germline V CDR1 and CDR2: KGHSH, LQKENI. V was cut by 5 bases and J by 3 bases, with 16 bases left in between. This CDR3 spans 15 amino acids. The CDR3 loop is CASSVQGLGDTEAFF. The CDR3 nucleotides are TGTGCCAGCTCAGTCCAGGGATTAGGGGACACTGAAGCTTTCTTT.

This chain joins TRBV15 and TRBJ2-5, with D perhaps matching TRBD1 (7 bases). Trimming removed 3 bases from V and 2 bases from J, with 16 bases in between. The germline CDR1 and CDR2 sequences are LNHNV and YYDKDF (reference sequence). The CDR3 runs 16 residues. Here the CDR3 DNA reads TGTGCCACCAGCAGGGACCGGACAGGAGGGCAAGAGACCCAGTACTTC. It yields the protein CATSRDRTGGQETQYF.

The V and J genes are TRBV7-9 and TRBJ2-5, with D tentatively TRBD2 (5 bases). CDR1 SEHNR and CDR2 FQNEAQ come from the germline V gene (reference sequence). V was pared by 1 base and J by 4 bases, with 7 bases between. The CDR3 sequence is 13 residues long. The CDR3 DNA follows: TGTGCCAGCAGCTTAGGGACTCGAGAGACCCAGTACTTC. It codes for CASSLGTRETQYF.

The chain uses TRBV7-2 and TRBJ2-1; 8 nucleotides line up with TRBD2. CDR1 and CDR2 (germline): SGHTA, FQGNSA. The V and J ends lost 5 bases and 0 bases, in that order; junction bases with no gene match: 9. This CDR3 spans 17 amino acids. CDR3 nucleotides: TGTGCCAGCAGCGCCAACCCCGGGGGGGTCTCCTACAATGAGCAGTTCTTC. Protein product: CASSANPGGVSYNEQFF.

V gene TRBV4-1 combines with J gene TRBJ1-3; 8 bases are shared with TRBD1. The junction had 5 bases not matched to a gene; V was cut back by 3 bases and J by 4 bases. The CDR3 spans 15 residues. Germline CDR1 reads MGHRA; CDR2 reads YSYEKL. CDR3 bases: TGCGCCAGCAGCCATGGACAGGGACAAGGAAACACCATATATTTT. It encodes CASSHGQGQGNTIYF.